This TCR beta chain was retrieved from a study of T cell responses to AZD1222 COVID-19 vaccine. The table came from immunoSEQ multiplex PCR; TCRdb's copy has only in-frame clones and leaves some out. The table includes approximately 180,000 clones, about 86% detected once. CDR3 length: 11 amino acids. Germline CDR1 reads GTSNPN; CDR2 reads SVGIG (reference sequence). The ends were cut back, 8 bases at V and 6 bases at J, with 10 bases in the middle. As to this clone: What it recognizes is unknown.

General study points: Reports say nearly half of spike-specific TCRs go after unmutated variant regions. Receipt of two AZD1222 doses was followed by a rise in Spike-specific TCR breadth and depth. Distributed over spike, vaccine-associated CD4 TCRs predominated at 160-218 and 743-854.

The receptor's source is an adult in good health. This chain joins TRBV30 and TRBJ2-2; D perhaps matches TRBD1 (6 bases). Sequenced here: peripheral blood, sampled on day 0 of AZD1222 vaccination. The CDR3 loop reads CAVRGSGELFF. In DNA form, the CDR3 reads TGTGCCGTGAGGGGGTCCGGGGAGCTGTTTTTT. Supplemented by reference TRBV30 and TRBJ2-2, the full variable domain reads SQTIHQWPATLVQPVGSPLSLECTVEGTSNPNLYWYRQAAGRGLQLLFYSVGIGQISSEVPQNLSASRPQDRQFILSSKKLLLSDSGFYLCAVRGSGELFFGEGSRLTVL.